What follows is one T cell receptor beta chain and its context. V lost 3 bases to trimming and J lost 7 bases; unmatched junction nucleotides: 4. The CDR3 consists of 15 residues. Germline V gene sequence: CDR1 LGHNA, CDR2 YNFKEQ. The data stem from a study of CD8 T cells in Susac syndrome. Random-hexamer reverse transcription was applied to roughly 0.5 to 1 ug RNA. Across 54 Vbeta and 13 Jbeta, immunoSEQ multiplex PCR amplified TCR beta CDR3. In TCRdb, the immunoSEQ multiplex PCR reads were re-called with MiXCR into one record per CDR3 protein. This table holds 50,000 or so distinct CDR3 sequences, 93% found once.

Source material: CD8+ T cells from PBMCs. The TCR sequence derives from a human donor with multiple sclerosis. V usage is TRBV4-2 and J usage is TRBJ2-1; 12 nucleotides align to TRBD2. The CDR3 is CASSHLAGGHNEQFF. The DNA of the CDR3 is TGTGCCAGCAGCCATCTAGCGGGGGGGCATAATGAGCAGTTCTTC.